The 12 T cell receptor beta chains given below trace back to one sample, sequenced in a study of blood T cells in healthy people across ages (dated by TCRdb to 2013 to 2016). Libraries were built with 5' RACE. The reads were generated on an Illumina HiSeq 2500. A second roughly 6 to 12 cycle PCR used a sample-barcoded 5' primer and a J-beta primer mix. TCRdb ran its own pipeline on the public reads, namely fastp trimming at Q25 and MiXCR clone calling, and kept in-frame beta chains. All rows with the same CDR3 protein become a single entry with the most common DNA and genes. The sample profile shows about 1.4 million distinct CDR3 sequences; around 59% of them were found once. The ten largest make up over 6.5% of the sample. Sequenced: blood. The receptors shown here come from a man aged 18 to 30 in good health.

This rearrangement joins TRBV9 to TRBJ2-4; 11 bases align to TRBD2. The tail of the sequence fits TRBJ2-7 better, so the J call may be wrong. Germline V lookup: CDR1 SGDLS, CDR2 YYNGEE. The CDR3 loop spans 16 amino acids. In nucleotides, the CDR3 is TGTGCCAGCAGCGTAAATAGCGGGAGGGCCAGCGGCGAGCAGTACTTC. It translates to CASSVNSGRASGEQYF.

The V and J genes are TRBV14 and TRBJ1-2; 7 positions match TRBD1. This CDR3 has 16 residues. The germline V gene encodes CDR1 SGHDN and CDR2 FVKESK. Trimming took 4 bases from V and 4 from J; bases not matched to a gene: 12. The CDR3 DNA follows: TGTGCCAGCAGCCGCCAGGGGGGCGCGAGCTCCTATGGCTACACCTTC. Protein product: CASSRQGGASSYGYTF.

This clonotype showed up just a few times. The chain links TRBV2 to TRBJ2-1; D uncertain. This CDR3 has 12 amino acids. V was shortened by 1 base and J by 10 bases, with 8 bases between the two germline ends. Germline values: CDR1 SNHLY, CDR2 FYNNEI. CDR3 amino acids: CASSEGPTEQFF. As DNA, the CDR3 is TGTGCCAGCAGTGAAGGCCCAACCGAGCAGTTCTTC.

The gene calls are TRBV20-1 and TRBJ2-2, with D hard to call. The CDR3 covers 13 residues. Trimming cost V 2 bases and J 7 bases, with 11 bases left between them. Per the germline V gene, CDR1 is DFQATT and CDR2 is SNEGSKA (reference sequence). The CDR3 sequence is CSARMRGSGELFF. The CDR3 DNA is TGCAGTGCTAGAATGCGAGGAAGCGGGGAGCTGTTTTTT.

This clonotype appeared a single time. At one of its ends the junction is not consistent with the germline gene, which may arise from a read error. The rearrangement uses TRBV28 and TRBJ2-7; tentatively, D is TRBD1 (6 bases). The V gene's germline CDR1 is MDHEN and CDR2 SYDVKM. This CDR3 contains 15 residues. CDR3 loop: CTSSPPGHLSYEQYF. CDR3 DNA sequence: TGTACCAGCAGTCCCCCGGGACACCTTTCCTACGAGCAGTACTTC.

The chain is built from TRBV24-1 and TRBJ2-3; D may be TRBD1 (5 bases). Germline loops: CDR1 KGHDR, CDR2 SFDVKD. CDR3 length equals 14 residues. V gave up 4 bases and J gave up 9 bases, with 16 bases separating them. CDR3 DNA: TGTGCCACCAGTGAGCCGACAGAGCCCAGAACGCAGTATTTT. It is translated as CATSEPTEPRTQYF.

V is TRBV3-1 and J is TRBJ2-7, with D perhaps TRBD1 (6 bases). This CDR3 is built from 16 residues. Germline lookup yields CDR1 LGHDT and CDR2 YNNKEL (reference sequence). Trimming stripped 4 bases from V and 3 bases from J, with 19 bases between. As DNA, the CDR3 is TGTGCCAGCAGCCGAGGTTTGCGGCAGGGGAACTACGAGCAGTACTTC. Protein sequence: CASSRGLRQGNYEQYF.

Only a few counts were recorded for this clonotype. V gene TRBV29-1 combines with J gene TRBJ2-7; D unresolved. This CDR3 has 11 amino acids. Germline loops: CDR1 SQVTM, CDR2 ANQGSEA. V was pared by 5 bases and J by 0 bases, with 5 bases between. CDR3 sequence: CSVQASYEQYF. The CDR3 nucleotides read TGCAGCGTTCAAGCCTCCTACGAGCAGTACTTC.

The table lists this clonotype with a few counts. The V gene is TRBV27, the J gene TRBJ1-2; 7 nucleotides match TRBD1. The CDR3 has 14 residues. With V trimmed by 3 bases and J by 7 bases, 8 bases remained unmatched. Germline V CDR1 and CDR2: MNHEY, SMNVEV (reference sequence). The CDR3 loop is CASSFTGERSGYTF. CDR3 sequence (DNA): TGTGCCAGCAGTTTTACAGGGGAGAGATCTGGCTACACCTTC.

This clonotype was seen once. This chain links TRBV10-3 with TRBJ1-1, with 10 bases aligning to TRBD1. Germline-derived CDR1 and CDR2 are ENHRY and SYGVKD. Trimming removed 10 bases from V and 4 bases from J; junction bases left unmatched: 3. This CDR3 contains 12 residues. The CDR3 coding sequence is TGTGCCACTGGACAGGGGGGCACTGAAGCTTTCTTT. Encoded protein: CATGQGGTEAFF.

The V and J genes are TRBV4-2 and TRBJ2-3; 9 nucleotides agree with TRBD2. V was clipped by 1 base and J by 6 bases; unmatched bases: 5. In germline, CDR1 is LGHNA, CDR2 YNFKEQ. CDR3 length: 15 residues. CDR3 protein: CASSQASGGPDTQYF. The CDR3 coding sequence is TGTGCCAGCAGCCAAGCCAGCGGGGGGCCGGATACGCAGTATTTT.

The rearrangement joins TRBV10-3 to TRBJ2-7, with TRBD1 identical over 9 bases. The CDR3 sequence is 15 residues long. Germline CDR1 is ENHRY and CDR2 is SYGVKD. Losses at the gene ends were 6 bases for V and 4 bases for J; bases not matched to a gene: 10. The CDR3 coding sequence is TGTGCCATCAGGCAGGGCCCTGACAGGGGGTACGAGCAGTACTTC. Residues: CAIRQGPDRGYEQYF.